Below, 17 T cell receptor beta chains from the same sample are listed, as sequenced in a study of radiation and T cells in renal cell carcinoma (dated by TCRdb to the early 2020s). The library was generated by the immunoSEQ multiplex PCR assay. Imported from immuneACCESS, the table was reduced by TCRdb to in-frame sequences with V and J called. These copies leave out some clones; in studies compared against another copy, an unresolved V gene accounts for under half, and the cause of the remainder is not known. The sample table contains under 100,000 clones; only one count was recorded for just under 85% of them. The ten largest account for approximately 9.6% of the sample. Sample time point, as interpreted from the label and publication: blood 4 weeks post-SBRT, at nephrectomy. According to the study, the label for this sample's treatment or condition signals: 15 Gy SBRT to primary tumor, nephrectomy 4 weeks later.

This material consisted of blood, taken from a patient whose treatment included radiotherapy and nephrectomy. The receptors stem from a man aged 45-65 years with renal cell carcinoma.

The genes are TRBV2 and TRBJ1-6; D perhaps matches TRBD1 (5 bases). Trimming pared 3 bases from V and 0 bases from J, leaving 12 bases between. The V gene's germline CDR1 is SNHLY and CDR2 FYNNEI. The CDR3 length is 17 residues. In DNA, the CDR3 is TGTGCCAGCAGTGATGGAGGGGTGAGCTCCTATAATTCACCCCTCCACTTT. It is translated as CASSDGGVSSYNSPLHF.

The rearrangement links TRBV19 to TRBJ1-2; tentatively, D is TRBD1 (6 bases). CDR3 length equals 13 residues. Trimming removed 6 bases at V and 4 bases at J, with 12 bases between. Germline V gives CDR1 LNHDA, CDR2 SQIVND (reference sequence). The CDR3 reads CASSPQGSYGYTF. CDR3 coding DNA: TGTGCCAGTAGCCCTCAGGGGTCCTATGGCTACACCTTC. The complete variable domain, with remaining parts taken from reference TRBV19 and TRBJ1-2, reads DGGITQSPKYLFRKEGQNVTLSCEQNLNHDAMYWYRQDPGQGLRLIYYSQIVNDFQKGDIAEGYSVSREKKESFPLTVTSAQKNPTAFYLCASSPQGSYGYTFGSGTRLTVV.

This rearrangement joins TRBV6-5 to TRBJ1-4, with D possibly being TRBD1 (5 bases). Germline values: CDR1 MNHEY, CDR2 SVGAGI. CDR3 length equals 14 residues. V was trimmed by 5 bases and J by 7 bases, leaving 14 bases between them. CDR3 sequence reads: CASSQEGRREKLFF. The DNA for the CDR3 is TGTGCCAGCAGTCAGGAGGGGAGGCGTGAAAAACTGTTTTTT.

The sample holds one count of this clone. J is TRBJ2-2 and V is TRBV6-5, with a tentative D call TRBD1 (6 bases). CDR1 and CDR2 (germline): MNHEY, SVGAGI. The CDR3 covers 15 residues. The germline V and J ends were trimmed by 2 bases and 7 bases, with 14 bases remaining between them. The CDR3, as DNA: TGTGCCAGCAGTTACGGGCAGGGGACCAGCGGGGAGCTGTTTTTT. The encoded protein is CASSYGQGTSGELFF.

Remarks on this clone: This sample also contains other DNA sequences that code for the same CDR3. The chain carries TRBV2 and TRBJ2-7; D call uncertain. The CDR3 consists of 10 residues. Germline CDR1 is SNHLY and CDR2 is FYNNEI. V gave up 6 bases and J gave up 3 bases, with 3 bases separating them. Here the CDR3 reads CASRFYEQYF. CDR3 sequence (DNA): TGTGCCAGCAGGTTCTACGAGCAGTACTTC. Using reference TRBV2 and TRBJ2-7 for the parts outside the CDR3, the full variable domain is EPEVTQTPSHQVTQMGQEVILRCVPISNHLYFYWYRQILGQKVEFLVSFYNNEISEKSEIFDDQFSVERPDGSNFTLKIRSTKLEDSAMYFCASRFYEQYFGPGTRLTVT.

The chain joins TRBV9 to TRBJ2-7; maybe TRBD2 (6 bases). Germline V gene data show CDR1 as SGDLS and CDR2 as YYNGEE. Trimming took off 0 bases at V and 4 bases at J, with 17 bases between the two ends. The CDR3 runs 16 residues. CDR3 sequence (DNA): TGTGCCAGCAGCGTAGGCGTAGCGGTGACCCTTTACGAGCAGTACTTC. Protein sequence: CASSVGVAVTLYEQYF.

The rearrangement joins TRBV29-1 to TRBJ2-5, with 7 bases lining up with TRBD2. This CDR3 is 13 amino acids long. V was clipped by 4 bases and J by 5 bases; unmatched bases: 7. Per germline, CDR1 SQVTM and CDR2 ANQGSEA. The CDR3 DNA follows: TGCAGCGTTGTGGGGACTACTAAGGAGACCCAGTACTTC. This gives the protein CSVVGTTKETQYF.

The chain is built from TRBV5-4 and TRBJ1-5; no clear D. Germline V lookup: CDR1 SGHNT, CDR2 YYREEE (reference sequence). Trimming took off 2 bases at V and 6 bases at J, with 6 bases between the two ends. The CDR3 extends over 12 amino acids. The CDR3 sequence is CASSFYGQPQHF. CDR3 DNA: TGTGCCAGCAGCTTCTATGGTCAGCCCCAGCATTTT.

The chain combines TRBV25-1 with TRBJ1-2; possible D gene TRBD1, 6 bases. Germline CDR1 and CDR2: MGHDK and SYGVNS. This CDR3 has 13 residues. V lost 1 base and J 8 bases, leaving 11 bases between the germline ends. The CDR3 loop is CASSELGAEGYTF. The CDR3 DNA is TGTGCCAGCAGTGAATTGGGGGCAGAAGGCTACACCTTC.

The rearrangement uses TRBV30 and TRBJ2-6; the D is unclear. Trimming took 5 bases from V and 4 from J, leaving 9 bases between them. CDR3 length equals 13 residues. The germline gives CDR1 GTSNPN, CDR2 SVGIG (reference sequence). The CDR3 nucleotides are TGTGCCTGGCAGGATTTCGGGGCCAACGTCCTGACTTTC. Its protein is CAWQDFGANVLTF.

The chain uses TRBV19 and TRBJ1-4; D unresolved. The CDR3 runs 13 residues. Trimming cost V 1 base and J 11 bases, with 11 bases left between them. The V gene's germline CDR1 is LNHDA and CDR2 SQIVND (reference sequence). CDR3 sequence: CASSIGEGMKLFF. CDR3 in DNA: TGTGCCAGTAGTATAGGGGAAGGGATGAAACTGTTTTTT.

CDR3 amino acids: CASSSGAVLGNTIYF. DNA for the CDR3: TGCGCCAGCAGCTCCGGGGCAGTTCTCGGAAACACCATATATTTT. V usage is TRBV5-1 and J usage is TRBJ1-3; the D gene is possibly TRBD1 (5 bases). Trimming took 3 bases from V and 4 from J, leaving 14 bases between them. Germline V CDR1 and CDR2: SGHRS, YFSETQ. The CDR3 loop spans 15 amino acids.

The CDR3 loop is CASSLRGELFF. CDR3 DNA sequence: TGCGCCAGCAGCTTGCGCGGGGAGCTGTTTTTT. This chain connects TRBV5-1 to TRBJ2-2; D is unresolved. Germline CDR1 and CDR2: SGHRS and YFSETQ. V lost 1 base, J lost 7 bases, and 2 bases lay in between. This CDR3 has 11 residues.

The J gene is TRBJ2-7, the V gene TRBV5-5, with D possibly being TRBD1 (5 bases). Per germline, CDR1 SGHKS and CDR2 YYEKEE (reference sequence). The germline V and J ends were trimmed by 6 bases and 2 bases, with 12 bases remaining between them. The CDR3 covers 13 residues. The CDR3 bases are TGTGCCAGCAAAAAAACAGGTGCCTACGAGCAGTACTTC. It translates to CASKKTGAYEQYF.

This chain uses TRBV5-1 with TRBJ2-1; 11 bases line up with TRBD2. The germline gives CDR1 SGHRS, CDR2 YFSETQ. The CDR3 length is 14 residues. The V and J ends lost 5 bases and 8 bases, in that order; junction bases with no gene match: 6. The CDR3 DNA sequence: TGCGCCAGCAGTAGTAGCGGGAGGGGGTATGAGCAGTTCTTC. Its protein is CASSSSGRGYEQFF.

This sequence joins TRBV28 and TRBJ1-5; 7 bases line up with TRBD1. Germline V gene data show CDR1 as MDHEN and CDR2 as SYDVKM. This CDR3 spans 14 amino acids. J was trimmed by 5 bases and V by 5 bases; bases with no gene match: 6. This CDR3 reads CASSPGTDYQPQHF. The CDR3 DNA reads TGTGCCAGCAGTCCCGGGACAGACTATCAGCCCCAGCATTTT.

V and J are TRBV5-1 and TRBJ2-7; D gene uncertain. There are 13 residues in the CDR3. V was cut by 0 bases and J by 4 bases, with 8 bases left in between. CDR1 and CDR2 from the germline V gene are SGHRS and YFSETQ. Here the CDR3 DNA reads TGCGCCAGCAGCTTGGCCAGCGAATACGAGCAGTACTTC. Translated: CASSLASEYEQYF.